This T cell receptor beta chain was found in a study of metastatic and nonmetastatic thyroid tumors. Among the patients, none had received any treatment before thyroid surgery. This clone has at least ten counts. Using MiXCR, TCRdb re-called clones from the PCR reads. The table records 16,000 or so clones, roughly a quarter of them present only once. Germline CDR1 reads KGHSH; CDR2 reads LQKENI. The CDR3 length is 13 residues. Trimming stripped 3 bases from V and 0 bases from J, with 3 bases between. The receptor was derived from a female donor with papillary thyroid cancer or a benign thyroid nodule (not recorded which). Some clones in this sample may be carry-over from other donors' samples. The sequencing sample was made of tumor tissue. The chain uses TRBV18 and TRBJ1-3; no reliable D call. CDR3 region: CASSPFSGNTIYF. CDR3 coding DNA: TGTGCCAGCTCACCGTTCTCTGGAAACACCATATATTTT.